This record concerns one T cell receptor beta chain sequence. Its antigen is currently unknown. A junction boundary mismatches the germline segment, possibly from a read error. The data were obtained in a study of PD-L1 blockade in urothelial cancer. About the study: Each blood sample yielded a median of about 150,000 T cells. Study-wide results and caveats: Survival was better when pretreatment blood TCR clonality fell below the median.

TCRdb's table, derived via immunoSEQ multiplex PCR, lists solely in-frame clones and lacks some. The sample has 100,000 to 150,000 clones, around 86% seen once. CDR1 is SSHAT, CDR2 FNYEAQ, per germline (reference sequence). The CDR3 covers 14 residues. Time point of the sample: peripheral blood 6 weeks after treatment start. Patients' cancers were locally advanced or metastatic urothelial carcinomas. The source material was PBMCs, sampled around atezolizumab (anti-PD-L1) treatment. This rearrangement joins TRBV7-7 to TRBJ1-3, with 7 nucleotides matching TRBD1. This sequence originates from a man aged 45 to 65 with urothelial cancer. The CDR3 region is CASSKGQPGNTIYF. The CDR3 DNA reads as TGTGCTAGCAGCAAGGGACAGCCTGGAAACACCATATATTTT.